The clone carrying this T cell receptor (beta chain) was recorded once. The antigen is unknown. This record comes from a study of CD8+CD57+ T cells in acquired aplastic anemia. Study information: Average DNA yield from sorted CD4+ and CD8+ cells was roughly 3 ug. Study observations and caveats: Patients and controls had CD8+ Simpson's diversity values that were not significantly distinct.

The study profiled TCR beta VDJ and CDR3 using genomic DNA as template. Using its own MiXCR run on the reads, TCRdb lists one record per CDR3 protein. The sample contains 350,000 to 450,000 distinct CDR3 sequences, 55% to 70% of which appear only once. The V and J ends lost 6 bases and 7 bases, in that order; junction bases with no gene match: 9. The CDR3 loop spans 15 amino acids. Germline V CDR1 and CDR2: SGHAT, FQNNGV. Source material: sorted CD4+, CD8+, or CD8+CD57+ T cells (not recorded which) from PBMCs. This rearrangement joins TRBV11-2 to TRBJ1-6, with 7 bases matching TRBD1. The sequence was collected from a human donor in good health, serving as a control. In nucleotides, the CDR3 is TGTGCCAGCAGATCCGACAGGGCGAAAAATTCACCCCTCCACTTT. Protein sequence: CASRSDRAKNSPLHF. Supplemented by reference TRBV11-2 and TRBJ1-6, the full variable domain reads EAGVAQSPRYKIIEKRQSVAFWCNPISGHATLYWYQQILGQGPKLLIQFQNNGVVDDSQLPKDRFSAERLKGVDSTLKIQPAKLEDSAVYLCASRSDRAKNSPLHFGNGTRLTVT.